These T cell receptor beta chains were read from a single sample in a study of cytomegalovirus exposure and HLA in healthy donors. TCRdb keeps only in-frame clones here, not all; method: immunoSEQ multiplex PCR. The sample consists of about 120,000 clones, 65% to 80% of them appearing once. Specimen: PBMCs. These receptors all stem from a man in his forties or fifties in good health and CMV-seropositive. Each CDR3 is given with its conserved first and last residue. The order of the fields is V gene, clone size, D gene, J gene, CDR3 protein, CDR3 DNA. The D gene is left open where the match is weak. Size tells how often a clone was seen (once, few, many) or the class of an expanded clone, and some rows leave it out.

V gene: TRBV5-6; clone size: -; D gene: TRBD1; J gene: TRBJ2-3; CDR3 protein: CASSSPGTANSNTQYF; CDR3 DNA: TGTGCCAGCAGCTCTCCCGGGACAGCCAACTCAAATACGCAGTATTTT
V gene: TRBV27; clone size: -; D gene: -; J gene: TRBJ2-1; CDR3 protein: CASSTITTRSYNEQFF; CDR3 DNA: TGTGCCAGCAGTACGATAACAACCAGGTCCTACAATGAGCAGTTCTTC
V gene: TRBV6-5; clone size: -; D gene: TRBD1; J gene: TRBJ1-1; CDR3 protein: CASSETGADTEAFF; CDR3 DNA: TGTGCCAGCAGTGAGACAGGGGCAGACACTGAAGCTTTCTTT
V gene: TRBV28; clone size: -; D gene: TRBD2; J gene: TRBJ2-2; CDR3 protein: CASYSGGLDTGELFF; CDR3 DNA: TGTGCCAGCTATTCGGGGGGATTGGACACCGGGGAGCTGTTTTTT
V gene: TRBV19; clone size: -; D gene: TRBD1; J gene: TRBJ2-6; CDR3 protein: CASSLQGPGANVLTF; CDR3 DNA: TGTGCCAGTAGTCTACAGGGGCCTGGGGCCAACGTCCTGACTTTC
V gene: TRBV21-1; clone size: -; D gene: -; J gene: TRBJ2-1; CDR3 protein: CASRLAGGNEQFF; CDR3 DNA: TGTGCCAGCAGACTAGCGGGGGGGAATGAGCAGTTCTTC
V gene: TRBV7-2; clone size: -; D gene: -; J gene: TRBJ2-1; CDR3 protein: CASSLGFGRWNEQFF; CDR3 DNA: TGTGCCAGCAGCTTAGGATTTGGTCGGTGGAATGAGCAGTTCTTC
V gene: TRBV7-3; clone size: -; D gene: TRBD2; J gene: TRBJ2-5; CDR3 protein: CASSLRASGGQETQYF; CDR3 DNA: TGTGCCAGCAGCTTAAGGGCTAGCGGGGGGCAGGAGACCCAGTACTTC
V gene: TRBV30; clone size: few; D gene: -; J gene: TRBJ1-4; CDR3 protein: CACEAGTNEKLFF; CDR3 DNA: TGTGCCTGCGAGGCGGGGACTAATGAAAAACTGTTTTTT
V gene: TRBV7-6; clone size: -; D gene: -; J gene: TRBJ2-7; CDR3 protein: CASSSKGGAYEQYF; CDR3 DNA: TGTGCCAGCAGCTCAAAGGGCGGGGCCTACGAGCAGTACTTC
V gene: TRBV18; clone size: -; D gene: -; J gene: TRBJ1-3; CDR3 protein: CASSPISISGNTIYF; CDR3 DNA: TGTGCCAGCTCACCAATTTCAATCTCTGGAAACACCATATATTTT
V gene: TRBV9; clone size: few; D gene: TRBD1; J gene: TRBJ1-4; CDR3 protein: CASSKGQGGKLFF; CDR3 DNA: TGTGCCAGCAGCAAGGGACAGGGTGGAAAACTGTTTTTT
V gene: TRBV5-6; clone size: -; D gene: -; J gene: TRBJ1-1; CDR3 protein: CASSLSRTEAFF; CDR3 DNA: TGTGCCAGCAGCTTGTCCCGCACTGAAGCTTTCTTT
V gene: TRBV28; clone size: -; D gene: TRBD1; J gene: TRBJ1-2; CDR3 protein: CASRVPGGASTGYTF; CDR3 DNA: TGTGCCAGCAGGGTGCCAGGGGGCGCATCTACTGGCTACACCTTC
V gene: TRBV28; clone size: -; D gene: TRBD1; J gene: TRBJ2-7; CDR3 protein: CASSPPTGLSYEQYF; CDR3 DNA: TGTGCCAGCAGTCCCCCGACAGGGCTCTCCTACGAGCAGTACTTC
V gene: TRBV5-1; clone size: -; D gene: -; J gene: TRBJ1-1; CDR3 protein: CASSSPLTTTDEAFF; CDR3 DNA: TGCGCCAGCAGCTCCCCCCTGACGACAACAGATGAAGCTTTCTTT
V gene: TRBV7-2; clone size: -; D gene: -; J gene: TRBJ2-7; CDR3 protein: CASSLGLKSYEQYF; CDR3 DNA: TGTGCCAGCAGCTTAGGACTTAAGTCCTACGAGCAGTACTTC
V gene: TRBV7-6; clone size: once; D gene: TRBD2; J gene: TRBJ2-1; CDR3 protein: CASSFSGGAPNEQFF; CDR3 DNA: TGTGCCAGCAGCTTTAGCGGGGGGGCCCCCAATGAGCAGTTCTTC
V gene: TRBV7-8; clone size: -; D gene: -; J gene: TRBJ1-6; CDR3 protein: CASSLEGPGGGSPLHF; CDR3 DNA: TGTGCCAGCAGCTTAGAGGGACCGGGGGGGGGTTCACCCCTCCACTTT
V gene: TRBV7-3; clone size: -; D gene: -; J gene: TRBJ2-2; CDR3 protein: CASSLLPGLSTGELFF; CDR3 DNA: TGTGCCAGCAGCTTACTTCCAGGGTTGTCCACCGGGGAGCTGTTTTTT
V gene: TRBV28; clone size: few; D gene: TRBD1; J gene: TRBJ2-3; CDR3 protein: CASRPPGTASTDTQYF; CDR3 DNA: TGTGCCAGCAGACCACCCGGGACAGCAAGCACAGATACGCAGTATTTT
V gene: TRBV6-1; clone size: -; D gene: -; J gene: TRBJ2-7; CDR3 protein: CASKVFTTGPYEQYF; CDR3 DNA: TGTGCCAGCAAAGTTTTTACGACAGGCCCCTACGAGCAGTACTTC
V gene: TRBV7-2; clone size: -; D gene: TRBD1; J gene: TRBJ2-3; CDR3 protein: CASSLLGQTDTQYF; CDR3 DNA: TGTGCCAGCAGCTTATTGGGACAGACAGATACGCAGTATTTT
V gene: TRBV7-7; clone size: -; D gene: -; J gene: TRBJ2-3; CDR3 protein: CASSQTPSSPQYF; CDR3 DNA: TGTGCTAGCAGCCAAACCCCTAGCTCTCCGCAGTATTTT
V gene: TRBV7-2; clone size: once; D gene: -; J gene: TRBJ2-7; CDR3 protein: CASSLQSGSYEQYF; CDR3 DNA: TGTGCCAGCAGCCTACAGAGTGGCTCCTACGAGCAGTACTTC
V gene: TRBV28; clone size: -; D gene: -; J gene: TRBJ1-1; CDR3 protein: CASSSRVEAFF; CDR3 DNA: TGTGCCAGCAGTTCCCGCGTTGAAGCTTTCTTT
V gene: TRBV7-2; clone size: -; D gene: TRBD1; J gene: TRBJ2-7; CDR3 protein: CASSLVGTGGREQYF; CDR3 DNA: TGTGCCAGCAGCTTAGTCGGGACAGGGGGCCGCGAGCAGTACTTC
V gene: TRBV7-2; clone size: few; D gene: -; J gene: TRBJ2-1; CDR3 protein: CASSPRATGRNEQFF; CDR3 DNA: TGTGCCAGCAGCCCCCGGGCTACAGGAAGGAATGAGCAGTTCTTC
V gene: TRBV11-2; clone size: -; D gene: -; J gene: TRBJ2-1; CDR3 protein: CASSISGDEQFF; CDR3 DNA: TGTGCCAGCAGCATTAGCGGCGATGAGCAGTTCTTC
V gene: TRBV28; clone size: -; D gene: -; J gene: TRBJ2-7; CDR3 protein: CASSWMTSYYEQYF; CDR3 DNA: TGTGCCAGCAGTTGGATGACTTCCTACTACGAGCAGTACTTC
V gene: TRBV25-1; clone size: -; D gene: TRBD1; J gene: TRBJ2-7; CDR3 protein: CASSPPGTGGNEQYF; CDR3 DNA: TGTGCCAGCAGTCCCCCCGGGACAGGGGGTAACGAGCAGTACTTC
V gene: TRBV2; clone size: -; D gene: TRBD1; J gene: TRBJ1-5; CDR3 protein: CASSDDRGDNQPQHF; CDR3 DNA: TGTGCCAGCAGTGACGACAGGGGGGACAATCAGCCCCAGCATTTT
V gene: TRBV15; clone size: -; D gene: -; J gene: TRBJ2-3; CDR3 protein: CATSRETQHTDTQYF; CDR3 DNA: TGTGCCACCAGCAGAGAAACACAGCACACAGATACGCAGTATTTT
V gene: TRBV5-1; clone size: -; D gene: TRBD1; J gene: TRBJ2-1; CDR3 protein: CASSLTGGYNEQFF; CDR3 DNA: TGCGCCAGCAGCTTGACAGGGGGGTACAATGAGCAGTTCTTC
V gene: TRBV18; clone size: -; D gene: -; J gene: TRBJ1-3; CDR3 protein: CASSPRGQANYISGNTIYF; CDR3 DNA: TGTGCCAGCTCACCGCGAGGGCAGGCTAACTACATCTCTGGAAACACCATATATTTT
V gene: TRBV9; clone size: -; D gene: TRBD2; J gene: TRBJ2-5; CDR3 protein: CASSVGGTGGGIGYQETQYF; CDR3 DNA: TGTGCCAGCAGCGTAGGGGGGACCGGCGGGGGGATAGGGTACCAAGAGACCCAGTACTTC
V gene: TRBV9; clone size: -; D gene: TRBD1; J gene: TRBJ2-1; CDR3 protein: CASSEYQGAYNEQFF; CDR3 DNA: TGTGCCAGCAGCGAGTACCAGGGGGCCTACAATGAGCAGTTCTTC
V gene: TRBV18; clone size: -; D gene: -; J gene: TRBJ2-3; CDR3 protein: CASSESSTDTQYF; CDR3 DNA: TGTGCCAGCTCAGAGTCCAGCACAGATACGCAGTATTTT
V gene: TRBV6-4; clone size: -; D gene: -; J gene: TRBJ2-5; CDR3 protein: CARWRVTQETQYF; CDR3 DNA: TGTGCCAGGTGGCGGGTGACGCAAGAGACCCAGTACTTC
V gene: TRBV9; clone size: -; D gene: -; J gene: TRBJ1-1; CDR3 protein: CASSVRQVNTEAFF; CDR3 DNA: TGTGCCAGCAGCGTCCGACAGGTAAACACTGAAGCTTTCTTT